The 26 T cell receptor beta chains reported below all come from one sample, sequenced in a study of T-cell memory formation after mild COVID-19. Each CDR3 protein is one row after TCRdb ran MiXCR on the 5' RACE reads. The sample has under 450,000 distinct CDR3 sequences, around an eighth seen once. Material for sequencing was PBMCs or a T cell subset sorted from them (not recorded which). These receptors originate from a man aged 18-30 years who had mild COVID-19 (a few samples of this study predate the infection). Cell type and time point are not known.

This clonotype showed up just a few times. The V call is TRBV18, the J call TRBJ1-2; 7 bases are shared with TRBD1. The CDR3 totals 15 residues. CDR1 is KGHSH and CDR2 is LQKENI in the germline V gene. Trimming at V came to 0 bases and at J to 7 bases, leaving 8 bases not matched to a gene. The CDR3 DNA reads as TGTGCCAGCTCACCACCCCTAGGACAGGCGACTGGCTACACCTTC. Its translation is CASSPPLGQATGYTF.

V gene TRBV28 combines with J gene TRBJ2-5, with unresolved D. The length of the CDR3 is 13 residues. In germline, CDR1 is MDHEN, CDR2 SYDVKM. V was trimmed by 2 bases and J by 5 bases, leaving 9 bases between them. The CDR3 DNA is TGTGCCAGCAGTTTACCGGCACGGGAGACCCAGTACTTC. Encoded protein: CASSLPARETQYF.

The V and J genes are TRBV7-2 and TRBJ1-2; D call uncertain. CDR1 and CDR2 (germline): SGHTA, FQGNSA. Trimming stripped 1 base from V and 3 bases from J, with 12 bases between. The CDR3 consists of 15 residues. The CDR3, as DNA: TGTGCCAGCAGCTTAGAGGCGGGTGTTTACTATGGCTACACCTTC. Its translation: CASSLEAGVYYGYTF.

This clonotype was detected only a few times. The rearrangement joins TRBV7-6 to TRBJ2-7; 10 bases are a match to TRBD2. V shed 6 bases, J shed 1 base, and the junction held 6 bases outside the gene matches. Germline CDR1 SGHVS, CDR2 FNYEAQ. This CDR3 contains 15 residues. Here the CDR3 reads CASSQLAGLSYEQYF. The DNA of the CDR3 is TGTGCCAGCAGTCAACTAGCGGGGTTGTCCTACGAGCAGTACTTC.

This clonotype showed up many times. The chain is built from TRBV11-2 and TRBJ2-5; a possible D gene is TRBD2 (7 bases). V shed 4 bases and J shed 5 bases, with 17 bases lying between them. CDR1 and CDR2 (germline): SGHAT, FQNNGV. This CDR3 is built from 15 residues. The CDR3 protein is CASSSSAGAGETQYF. In DNA, the CDR3 is TGTGCCAGCAGCTCAAGCGCGGGGGCCGGGGAGACCCAGTACTTC. The entire variable domain, with the rest obtained from reference TRBV11-2 and TRBJ2-5, is as follows: EAGVAQSPRYKIIEKRQSVAFWCNPISGHATLYWYQQILGQGPKLLIQFQNNGVVDDSQLPKDRFSAERLKGVDSTLKIQPAKLEDSAVYLCASSSSAGAGETQYFGPGTRLLVL.

This clonotype was counted a few times. The rearrangement uses TRBV7-2 and TRBJ1-6, with D uncertain. Trimming left V 3 bases short and J 6 bases short, with 6 bases between. The CDR3 runs 13 residues. CDR1 and CDR2 from the germline V gene are SGHTA and FQGNSA. The DNA of the CDR3 is TGTGCCAGCAGCTTGGTCACTAATTCACCCCTCCACTTT. This gives the protein CASSLVTNSPLHF.

A few counts support this clonotype. This chain joins TRBV7-9 and TRBJ2-7; tentatively, D is TRBD1 (6 bases). Germline V gene sequence: CDR1 SEHNR, CDR2 FQNEAQ (reference sequence). Deletions cut 5 bases from V and 0 bases from J, with 11 bases between. The CDR3 is 14 residues long. Here the CDR3 reads CASSAQGSSYEQYV. DNA of the CDR3: TGTGCCAGCAGCGCGCAGGGGAGCTCCTACGAGCAGTACGTC.

This clonotype was counted many times. The rearrangement links TRBV20-1 to TRBJ2-7, with 12 bases lining up with TRBD2. Germline V CDR1 and CDR2: DFQATT, SNEGSKA (reference sequence). V lost 3 bases and J lost 6; bases outside the gene matches: 9. The CDR3 is made up of 15 amino acids. CDR3 bases: TGCAGTGCTAGGGAAGGACTAGCGGGGTCACCCGAGCAGTACGTC. It translates to CSAREGLAGSPEQYV.

V and J are TRBV6-2 or TRBV6-3 and TRBJ1-1; D may be TRBD1 (6 bases). Germline assignment: CDR1 MNHEY and CDR2 SVGEGT. The length of the CDR3 is 14 residues. Deletions cut 7 bases from V and 3 bases from J, with 15 bases between. This CDR3 reads CASTPTGVYTEAFF. The CDR3 DNA reads TGTGCCAGCACCCCGACAGGAGTATACACTGAAGCTTTCTTT.

The V gene is TRBV9, the J gene TRBJ2-5; TRBD2 might be the D (5 bases). This CDR3 has 14 amino acids. V lost 2 bases and J 2 bases, leaving 10 bases between the germline ends. Per the germline V gene, CDR1 is SGDLS and CDR2 is YYNGEE. CDR3: CASSVGGLQETQYF. The CDR3 nucleotides are TGTGCCAGCAGCGTCGGCGGGCTACAAGAGACCCAGTACTTC.

The chain employs TRBV7-9 and TRBJ1-5; D unclear. This CDR3 has 14 amino acids. Trimming shortened V by 5 bases and J by 2 bases, and 10 bases separated the two germline ends. The germline gives CDR1 SEHNR, CDR2 FQNEAQ (reference sequence). The CDR3 nucleotides read TGTGCCAGCAGCACCGCGGGCGGCAATCAGCCCCAGCATTTT. It translates to CASSTAGGNQPQHF.

The chain employs TRBV7-6 and TRBJ2-2; D uncertain. Germline assignment: CDR1 SGHVS and CDR2 FNYEAQ. Trimming took off 1 base at V and 5 bases at J, with 8 bases between the two ends. The CDR3 has 14 residues. CDR3 sequence (DNA): TGTGCCAGCAGCTTAGTCGCAGAAACCGGGGAGCTGTTTTTT. Amino acid sequence: CASSLVAETGELFF.

The sample holds a few counts of this clonotype. The J gene is TRBJ2-5, the V gene TRBV9; 9 positions match TRBD1. Germline CDR1 and CDR2: SGDLS and YYNGEE. The CDR3 is 15 amino acids. J lost 5 bases, V lost 2 bases, and 7 bases had no gene match. CDR3 protein: CASSVGQGDPETQYF. The CDR3 DNA sequence: TGTGCCAGCAGCGTGGGACAGGGTGACCCGGAGACCCAGTACTTC.

J is TRBJ1-2 and V is TRBV7-9; D is perhaps TRBD1 (5 bases). The germline V gene encodes CDR1 SEHNR and CDR2 FQNEAQ (reference sequence). The V gene lost 10 bases and the J gene lost 6 bases, with 24 bases spanning the gap. The CDR3 runs to 15 residues. The DNA of the CDR3 is TGTGCCACCAACGGAGTTGGAGGGGCAAGGGATGGCTACACCTTC. It is translated as CATNGVGGARDGYTF.

V is TRBV6-6 and J is TRBJ1-6; TRBD1 matches at 8 bases. V dropped 6 bases and J dropped 7; count of bases not matched to a gene: 8. Germline loops: CDR1 MNHNY, CDR2 SVGAGI (reference sequence). The CDR3 consists of 15 residues. The CDR3 protein is CASRPGQGSNSPLHF. CDR3 bases: TGTGCCAGCAGGCCCGGACAGGGTTCGAATTCACCCCTCCACTTT.

This clonotype was picked up a small number of times. The gene calls are TRBV5-4 and TRBJ2-7, with D perhaps matching TRBD1 or TRBD2 (5 bases each). The V gene lost 7 bases and the J gene lost 7 bases, with 18 bases spanning the gap. The germline gives CDR1 SGHNT, CDR2 YYREEE (reference sequence). CDR3 length: 13 residues. The CDR3 region has the DNA TGTGCCAGCCAGCTTATGGGGGAGATAGAGCAGTACGTC. This codes for CASQLMGEIEQYV.

The chain combines TRBV2 with TRBJ1-1; 8 bases are a match to TRBD1. The ends lost 5 bases at V and 7 bases at J; junction bases unmatched: 6. The germline CDR1 and CDR2 sequences are SNHLY and FYNNEI. CDR3 length equals 13 residues. CDR3 amino acids: CASSTRGRDEAFF. The CDR3 DNA sequence: TGTGCCAGCAGTACCAGGGGGCGTGATGAAGCTTTCTTT.

This clonotype was found a few times. The V gene is TRBV6-5, the J gene TRBJ1-5; D gene ambiguous. V was pared by 2 bases and J by 1 base, with 6 bases between. This CDR3 is 14 amino acids long. Germline loops: CDR1 MNHEY, CDR2 SVGAGI. This CDR3 reads CASSYGVSNQPQHF. CDR3 in DNA: TGTGCCAGCAGTTACGGGGTAAGCAATCAGCCCCAGCATTTT.

CDR3 amino acids: CASTRTVAHEQFF. CDR3 nucleotide sequence: TGTGCCAGCACCCGGACAGTGGCCCATGAGCAGTTCTTC. The chain recombines TRBV6-6 with TRBJ2-1; tentative D call: TRBD1 (6 bases). Trimming removed 7 bases at V and 8 bases at J, with 15 bases between. The CDR3 contains 13 residues. Germline V gene sequence: CDR1 MNHNY, CDR2 SVGAGI (reference sequence).

This clonotype turned up a few times. One junction end does not reproduce the germline sequence, and a read error may be involved. J is TRBJ2-5 and V is TRBV4-3, with TRBD1 identical over 7 bases. In germline, CDR1 is LGHNA, CDR2 YSLEER. The CDR3 runs to 15 residues. CDR3 DNA: TGCGCCAGCAGCCAAGTCGGGACAGCTCAAGAGGCCCAGTACTTC. Its translation is CASSQVGTAQEAQYF.

This chain connects TRBV3-1 to TRBJ1-4, with D unclear. Germline V gene data show CDR1 as LGHDT and CDR2 as YNNKEL (reference sequence). The CDR3 runs 14 residues. Trimming shortened V by 1 base and J by 7 bases, and 10 bases separated the two germline ends. This chain's CDR3 is CASSQGLVREKLFF. DNA of the CDR3: TGTGCCAGCAGCCAAGGGCTAGTCCGTGAAAAACTGTTTTTT. Based on the CDR3 plus reference TRBV3-1 and TRBJ1-4, the full variable domain is DTAVSQTPKYLVTQMGNDKSIKCEQNLGHDTMYWYKQDSKKFLKIMFSYNNKELIINETVPNRFSPKSPDKAHLNLHINSLELGDSAVYFCASSQGLVREKLFFGSGTQLSVL.

The rearrangement links TRBV5-4 to TRBJ1-4; no definite D call. Looked up from germline, CDR1 is SGHNT and CDR2 is YYREEE (reference sequence). The CDR3 is 14 residues long. V lost 0 bases and J 5 bases, leaving 8 bases between the germline ends. The CDR3 is CASSLAVANEKLFF. CDR3 bases: TGTGCCAGCAGCTTGGCAGTGGCCAATGAAAAACTGTTTTTT.

In its sample, this clonotype was seen a few times. This sequence joins TRBV25-1 and TRBJ1-2; 7 nucleotides line up with TRBD1. The trim removed 7 bases at V and 6 bases at J, leaving 5 bases unmatched. The CDR3 is 12 amino acids. The germline V gene encodes CDR1 MGHDK and CDR2 SYGVNS. CDR3 sequence (DNA): TGTGCCAGCATGGACAGGTCCGATGGCTACACCTTC. This translates into CASMDRSDGYTF.

This clonotype was observed a handful of times. The chain couples TRBV19 to TRBJ2-3; D is ambiguous. The CDR3 runs 17 residues. Looked up from germline, CDR1 is LNHDA and CDR2 is SQIVND (reference sequence). V gave up 5 bases and J gave up 3 bases, with 21 bases separating them. The CDR3 bases are TGTGCCAGTAGTCCCCCAGTACTATGGGGAAGGACAGATACGCAGTATTTT. This codes for CASSPPVLWGRTDTQYF.

This clonotype was picked up a small number of times. The chain recombines TRBV20-1 with TRBJ2-7; D is perhaps TRBD1 (6 bases). V was trimmed by 3 bases and J by 1 base, leaving 13 bases between them. The CDR3 loop spans 14 amino acids. In germline, CDR1 is DFQATT, CDR2 SNEGSKA (reference sequence). The CDR3 here is CSASNRVRSYEQYF. The CDR3 DNA sequence: TGCAGTGCTAGTAACAGGGTGCGGTCCTACGAGCAGTACTTC.

This clonotype has a handful of counts. The chain has TRBV6-5 and TRBJ2-1; either TRBD1 or TRBD2 may supply D (5 bases each). The CDR3 has 14 amino acids. The germline CDR1 and CDR2 sequences are MNHEY and SVGAGI. The V end lost 5 bases, the J end lost 0 bases, and 8 bases lay between the germline ends. The CDR3 region has the DNA TGTGCCAGCAGTGGTGGGGGCTCCTACAATGAGCAGTTCTTC. This sequence encodes CASSGGGSYNEQFF.